The 13 T cell receptor beta chains reported below all come from one sample, sequenced in a study of cytomegalovirus exposure and HLA in healthy donors. PCR was performed using 60 Vbeta and 13 Jbeta primers. Profiled with immunoSEQ multiplex PCR; TCRdb holds only in-frame clones, not every one. Of about 98,000 clones listed, 70% to 80% were seen once; the top ten hold approximately 10%. The specimen sequenced was PBMCs. The receptor source for this set is a man younger than 35 in good health and CMV-seropositive.

This chain links TRBV30 with TRBJ1-6; 7 bases agree with TRBD1. This CDR3 is built from 14 residues. V gave up 0 bases and J gave up 6 bases; unmatched junction bases: 2. Germline CDR1 reads GTSNPN; CDR2 reads SVGIG (reference sequence). The CDR3 is CAWSVGDSNSPLHF. The CDR3 region has the DNA TGTGCCTGGAGTGTGGGGGACAGTAATTCACCCCTCCACTTT. The whole variable domain, remainder taken from reference TRBV30 and TRBJ1-6, is SQTIHQWPATLVQPVGSPLSLECTVEGTSNPNLYWYRQAAGRGLQLLFYSVGIGQISSEVPQNLSASRPQDRQFILSSKKLLLSDSGFYLCAWSVGDSNSPLHFGNGTRLTVT.

The V call is TRBV7-2, the J call TRBJ1-1, with D possibly matching TRBD1 (6 bases). The CDR3 sequence is 14 residues long. Trimming took 2 bases from V and 3 from J, leaving 10 bases between them. Germline CDR1 and CDR2: SGHTA and FQGNSA. The CDR3 region is CASSLFYRDTEAFF. In nucleotides, the CDR3 is TGTGCCAGCAGCTTATTCTACAGGGACACTGAAGCTTTCTTT. The full variable domain, with the rest looked up from reference TRBV7-2 and TRBJ1-1, is GAGVSQSPSNKVTEKGKDVELRCDPISGHTALYWYRQSLGQGLEFLIYFQGNSAPDKSGLPSDRFSAERTGGSVSTLTIQRTQQEDSAVYLCASSLFYRDTEAFFGQGTRLTVV.

The chain links TRBV28 to TRBJ1-1; D is ambiguous. The CDR3 consists of 15 residues. V shed 7 bases and J shed 2 bases, with 17 bases lying between them. Germline CDR1 is MDHEN and CDR2 is SYDVKM. In DNA form, the CDR3 reads TGTGCCAGCACCCTAGGGTTGGGAGGTAACACTGAAGCTTTCTTT. Translating gives CASTLGLGGNTEAFF. Variable domain in full (rest from reference TRBV28 and TRBJ1-1): DVKVTQSSRYLVKRTGEKVFLECVQDMDHENMFWYRQDPGLGLRLIYFSYDVKMKEKGDIPEGYSVSREKKERFSLILESASTNQTSMYLCASTLGLGGNTEAFFGQGTRLTVV.

The chain employs TRBV5-4 and TRBJ1-1; the match to TRBD1 covers 9 bases. The V and J ends lost 9 bases and 4 bases, in that order; junction bases with no gene match: 4. The germline gives CDR1 SGHNT, CDR2 YYREEE (reference sequence). The CDR3 extends over 12 amino acids. CDR3 sequence reads: CAITTGGTEAFF. Written as DNA, the CDR3 is TGTGCCATCACGACAGGGGGCACTGAAGCTTTCTTT.

The V gene is TRBV7-9, the J gene TRBJ2-7; TRBD2 aligns across 7 bases. V lost 5 bases to trimming and J lost 4 bases; unmatched junction nucleotides: 8. CDR1 and CDR2 (germline): SEHNR, FQNEAQ (reference sequence). This CDR3 has 14 amino acids. The chain's CDR3 is CASSTPSGGYEQYF. CDR3 in DNA: TGTGCCAGCAGCACCCCCTCGGGGGGTTACGAGCAGTACTTC. The variable domain in full, completed from reference TRBV7-9 and TRBJ2-7, reads DTGVSQNPRHKITKRGQNVTFRCDPISEHNRLYWYRQTLGQGPEFLTYFQNEAQLEKSRLLSDRFSAERPKGSFSTLEIQRTEQGDSAMYLCASSTPSGGYEQYFGPGTRLTVT.

To note about this clone: This same CDR3 is encoded by further DNA sequences in the sample. The rearrangement uses TRBV27 and TRBJ2-3, with a tentative D call TRBD2 (6 bases). Trimming cost V 0 bases and J 0 bases, with 7 bases left between them. Germline CDR1 MNHEY, CDR2 SMNVEV (reference sequence). CDR3 length equals 15 residues. CDR3 protein: CASSLSGGSTDTQYF. CDR3 nucleotides: TGTGCCAGCAGTTTATCGGGGGGAAGCACAGATACGCAGTATTTT.

The rearrangement uses TRBV10-2 and TRBJ2-3; no clear D gene. Germline V gene data show CDR1 as WSHSY and CDR2 as SAAADI. The CDR3 consists of 15 residues. V lost 0 bases to trimming and J lost 1 base, with 8 bases between them. CDR3 sequence reads: CASSESRRGTDTQYF. The CDR3 coding sequence is TGCGCCAGCAGTGAGTCGAGGCGAGGCACAGATACGCAGTATTTT.

This clone was observed a few times. V usage is TRBV27 and J usage is TRBJ1-1; 9 bases line up with TRBD1. The CDR3 length is 13 residues. Germline CDR1 and CDR2: MNHEY and SMNVEV (reference sequence). V lost 3 bases to trimming and J lost 6 bases; unmatched junction nucleotides: 2. CDR3 coding DNA: TGTGCCAGCAGTTTGTACAGGGGGCCTGAAGCTTTCTTT. It specifies CASSLYRGPEAFF.

The chain employs TRBV28 and TRBJ1-4; no firm D call. CDR3 length: 15 amino acids. In germline, CDR1 is MDHEN, CDR2 SYDVKM. With 4 bases removed from V and 3 bases from J, the gap between germline ends came to 12 bases. The CDR3 sequence: CASSSPGSSNEKLFF. The CDR3 DNA is TGTGCCAGCAGTTCCCCGGGATCCTCTAATGAAAAACTGTTTTTT.

The rearrangement uses TRBV4-1 and TRBJ1-5; D is unresolved. Trimming shortened V by 1 base and J by 5 bases, and 12 bases separated the two germline ends. Germline-derived CDR1 and CDR2 are MGHRA and YSYEKL. The CDR3 extends over 15 amino acids. CDR3 residues: CASSQVRGLDQPQHF. CDR3 in DNA: TGCGCCAGCAGCCAAGTAAGAGGGTTGGATCAGCCCCAGCATTTT.

On this clone itself: Other DNA sequences of this sample code for an identical CDR3. The CDR3 loop reads CASSSGQETQYF. Here the CDR3 DNA reads TGCGCCAGCAGCTCGGGCCAAGAGACCCAGTACTTC. The chain carries TRBV5-1 and TRBJ2-5; D is uncertain. The CDR3 extends over 12 amino acids. Per germline, CDR1 SGHRS and CDR2 YFSETQ. The V gene lost 3 bases and the J gene lost 1 base, with 4 bases spanning the gap.

The V gene is TRBV10-3, the J gene TRBJ2-1; possibly TRBD2 for D (6 bases). This CDR3 is 15 amino acids long. Germline V gene sequence: CDR1 ENHRY, CDR2 SYGVKD. V gave up 10 bases and J gave up 0 bases, with 16 bases separating them. CDR3 loop: CATRAGADSYNEQFF. CDR3 coding DNA: TGTGCCACCAGAGCGGGTGCCGACTCCTACAATGAGCAGTTCTTC.

This clone was seen only a few times. A read error may account for a junction end that differs from germline. The rearrangement uses TRBV5-6 and TRBJ1-1, with D perhaps matching TRBD1 (6 bases). Per germline, CDR1 SGHDT and CDR2 YYEEEE. CDR3 size: 15 residues. CDR3 loop: CASSPETGLNTEAFF. The CDR3 nucleotides are TGTGCCAGCAGCCCTGAAACAGGGTTGAATACTGAAGCTTTCTTT.